This TCR beta chain was documented in a study of blood T cell repertoires in COVID-19. About the study: Donors in the United States, Italy and Spain gave samples during acute or convalescent COVID-19. Nucleic acid was either cDNA or gDNA, and it came from T cells, B-cell-depleted T cells, or PBMCs.

Germline CDR1 is SGHTA and CDR2 is FQGNSA. Trimming at V came to 4 bases and at J to 7 bases, leaving 5 bases not matched to a gene. The CDR3 contains 14 residues. In the study's own analysis: Amplification of reference gene primers provided the estimated nucleated cell counts. Profiled with immunoSEQ multiplex PCR; TCRdb holds only in-frame clones, not every one. The V and J calls and the clone size are those of that table, but D and trimming were determined from the DNA. The table has approximately 90,000 clones, 81% seen once. The genes are TRBV7-2 and TRBJ1-1; 11 nucleotides agree with TRBD1. The sample consisted of peripheral blood. This sequence originates from an older man with active or convalescent COVID-19. The CDR3 coding sequence is TGTGCCAGCAGCTACGGACAGGGGGCCGTTGAAGCTTTCTTT. The encoded protein is CASSYGQGAVEAFF.